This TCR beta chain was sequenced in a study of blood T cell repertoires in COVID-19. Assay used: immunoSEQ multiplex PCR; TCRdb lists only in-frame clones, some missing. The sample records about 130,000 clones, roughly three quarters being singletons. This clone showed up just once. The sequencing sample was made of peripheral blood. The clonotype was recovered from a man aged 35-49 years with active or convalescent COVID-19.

The CDR3 is CASSIDRRGGMAEAFF. DNA of the CDR3: TGTGCCAGTAGTATAGATCGGAGAGGGGGCATGGCTGAAGCTTTCTTT. The chain couples TRBV19 to TRBJ1-1; 7 nucleotides match TRBD1. The CDR3 extends over 16 amino acids. Trimming removed 0 bases from V and 6 bases from J; junction bases left unmatched: 10. CDR1 and CDR2 from the germline V gene are LNHDA and SQIVND (reference sequence).